This T cell receptor beta chain originates from a study of T-cell reconstitution after alpha-beta-depleted transplantation in children. Molecular barcoding with unique molecular identifiers was used for the TCRbeta library. Via MiXCR, TCRdb re-called the PCR reads, giving one row per CDR3 protein. Seen here are 600,000 to 700,000 distinct CDR3 sequences, around 17% observed once, and the top ten hold 0.8% to 1.1%. The CDR3 extends over 11 amino acids. Germline CDR1 and CDR2: SGHTA and FQGNSA. This clonotype was seen a few times. The chain carries TRBV7-2 and TRBJ2-7; weak D call: TRBD1 (6 bases). This specimen was PBMCs from the stem cell graft donor, taken from the stem cell graft. The TCR was taken from a human donor who donated a stem cell graft to a child with acute myeloid leukemia. CDR3 nucleotides: TGTGCCAGCAGCCCTCCCCCACAGGGTAGTGTC. Translated: CASSPPPQGSV.